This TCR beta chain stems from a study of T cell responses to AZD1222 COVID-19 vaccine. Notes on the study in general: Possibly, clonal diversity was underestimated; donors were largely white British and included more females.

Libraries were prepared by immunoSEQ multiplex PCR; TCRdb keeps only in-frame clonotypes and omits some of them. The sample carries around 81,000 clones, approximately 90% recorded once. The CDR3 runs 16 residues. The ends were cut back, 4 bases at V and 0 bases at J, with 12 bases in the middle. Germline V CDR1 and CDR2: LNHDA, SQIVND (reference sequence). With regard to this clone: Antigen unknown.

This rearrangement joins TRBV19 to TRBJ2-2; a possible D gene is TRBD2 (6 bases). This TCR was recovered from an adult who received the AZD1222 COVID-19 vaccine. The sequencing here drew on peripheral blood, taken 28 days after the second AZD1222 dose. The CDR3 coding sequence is TGTGCCAGTAGTACCCCCGGGGGAACGAACACCGGGGAGCTGTTTTTT. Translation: CASSTPGGTNTGELFF.